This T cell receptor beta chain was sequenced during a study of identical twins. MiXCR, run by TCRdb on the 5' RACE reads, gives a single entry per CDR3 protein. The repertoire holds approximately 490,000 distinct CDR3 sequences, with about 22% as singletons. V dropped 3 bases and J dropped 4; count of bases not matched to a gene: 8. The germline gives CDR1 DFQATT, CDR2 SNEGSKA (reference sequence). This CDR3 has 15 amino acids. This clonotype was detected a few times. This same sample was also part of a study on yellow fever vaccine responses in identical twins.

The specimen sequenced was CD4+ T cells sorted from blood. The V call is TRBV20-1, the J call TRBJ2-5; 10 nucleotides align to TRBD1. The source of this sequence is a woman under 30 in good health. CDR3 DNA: TGCAGTGCTAGCTCGGACAGGGGGAAATTAGAGACCCAGTACTTC. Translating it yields CSASSDRGKLETQYF.